This entry describes one T cell receptor beta chain. The sample belongs to a study of CD8 T cells in Susac syndrome. An amount of RNA that ranged from roughly 0.45 to 1 ug was reverse transcribed with random hexamers. An immunoSEQ multiplex PCR generated amplified TCR beta CDR3 products spanning 54 Vbeta and 13 Jbeta. One entry per CDR3 protein results from TCRdb running MiXCR on the immunoSEQ multiplex PCR reads. The data hold about 200,000 distinct CDR3 sequences, with roughly 90% observed a single time. The CDR3 has 14 amino acids. Germline V gene sequence: CDR1 GTSNPN, CDR2 SVGIG (reference sequence). Trimming removed 0 bases from V and 3 bases from J; junction bases left unmatched: 4.

The origin of this receptor is a human donor with Susac syndrome. The sequencing input was CD4+ T cells from PBMCs. J is TRBJ2-7 and V is TRBV30; 8 bases agree with TRBD1. The CDR3 protein is CAWSVQGGLYEQYF. CDR3 coding DNA: TGTGCCTGGAGTGTACAGGGGGGTCTCTACGAGCAGTACTTC. Looking up the rest from reference TRBV30 and TRBJ2-7 gives the full variable domain: SQTIHQWPATLVQPVGSPLSLECTVEGTSNPNLYWYRQAAGRGLQLLFYSVGIGQISSEVPQNLSASRPQDRQFILSSKKLLLSDSGFYLCAWSVQGGLYEQYFGPGTRLTVT.